A selection of T cell receptor beta chains follows, all from one sample in a study of shared T cell receptors in the human thymus. Using immunoSEQ multiplex PCR, the repertoire was profiled, and TCRdb retains in-frame clones only, with some absent. This sample has approximately 760,000 clones, with 75% to 90% found just once. The sample was also linked to a second study, of human thymus T cells.

Sequenced input: thymocytes. The receptors originated from a girl under three years old with a congenital heart defect. The CDR3 runs from the conserved cysteine through the conserved F or W. Each record gives: clone size, V gene, J gene, D gene, CDR3 protein, CDR3 DNA. The D gene is left open where the match is weak. Expanded clones get a size class; other rows say once, few or many, or leave the size out.

>few|TRBV19|TRBJ1-2|TRBD1
CASSLRTGKGYTF
TGTGCCAGTAGCCTACGGACAGGGAAGGGCTACACCTTC
>-|TRBV19|TRBJ1-1|-
CASSHRPQGEEAFF
TGTGCCAGTAGTCATCGGCCACAGGGCGAGGAAGCTTTCTTT
>-|TRBV2|TRBJ2-3|TRBD1
CASSDVDREVCTDTQYF
TGTGCCAGCAGCGACGTCGACAGGGAAGTCTGCACAGATACGCAGTATTTT
>-|TRBV4-3|TRBJ1-2|TRBD1
CASSQDASQDRHGYTF
TGCGCCAGCAGCCAGGACGCTAGCCAGGACAGGCATGGCTACACCTTC
>-|TRBV5-1|TRBJ1-1|-
CASSLETGWNDEAFF
TGCGCCAGCAGCTTGGAGACGGGGTGGAATGATGAAGCTTTCTTT
>-|TRBV2|TRBJ1-5|TRBD1
CASGQGAVFSNQPQHF
TGTGCCAGCGGACAGGGGGCCGTTTTTAGCAATCAGCCCCAGCATTTT
>-|TRBV28|TRBJ2-2|-
CASSNRDTGELFF
TGTGCCAGCAGTAACAGGGACACCGGGGAGCTGTTTTTT
>-|TRBV9|TRBJ2-3|TRBD2
CASSARLAGAPTDTQYF
TGTGCCAGCAGCGCGAGACTAGCGGGGGCCCCCACAGATACGCAGTATTTT
>once|TRBV5-1|TRBJ1-4|-
CASSSGLTGEKLFF
TGCGCCAGCAGCTCCGGGTTAACAGGGGAAAAACTGTTTTTT
>-|TRBV2|TRBJ1-5|-
CASSEGDIYQPQHF
TGTGCCAGCAGTGAAGGGGACATCTATCAGCCCCAGCATTTT
>-|TRBV9|TRBJ2-1|-
CASSAGMSSSDEQFF
TGTGCCAGCAGCGCCGGTATGTCATCTAGTGATGAGCAGTTCTTC
>-|TRBV27|TRBJ2-1|TRBD1
CASSVGQGTYNEQFF
TGTGCCAGCAGTGTCGGACAGGGGACCTACAATGAGCAGTTCTTC
>-|TRBV14|TRBJ2-2|-
CASSPWYRVANTGELFF
TGTGCCAGCAGTCCTTGGTACAGGGTAGCGAACACCGGGGAGCTGTTTTTT
>-|TRBV4-1|TRBJ2-3|TRBD2
CASSQVEGLGASDTQYF
TGCGCCAGCAGCCAAGTAGAAGGACTAGGAGCTTCAGATACGCAGTATTTT
>-|TRBV29-1|TRBJ2-5|-
CSVGGPPGKETQYF
TGCAGCGTCGGAGGACCCCCGGGGAAAGAGACCCAGTACTTC
>-|TRBV11-2|TRBJ1-1|-
CASSLVQANTEAFF
TGTGCCAGCAGCTTAGTCCAGGCGAACACTGAAGCTTTCTTT
>-|TRBV27|TRBJ1-1|TRBD1
CASSPIYQQGDPFSDTEAFF
TGTGCCAGCAGTCCCATCTACCAACAGGGGGATCCGTTTTCGGACACTGAAGCTTTCTTT
>-|TRBV7-9|TRBJ2-7|TRBD1
CASSSEAKSGQARSYEQYF
TGTGCCAGCAGCTCGGAGGCTAAATCGGGACAGGCCCGCTCCTACGAGCAGTACTTC
>-|TRBV2|TRBJ2-1|TRBD2
CASSELAGVREQFF
TGTGCCAGCAGTGAACTAGCGGGGGTTCGTGAGCAGTTCTTC
>-|TRBV13|TRBJ2-7|TRBD1
CASSRLDRDEQYF
TGTGCCAGCAGCCGCTTGGACAGGGACGAGCAGTACTTC
>few|TRBV28|TRBJ1-1|TRBD1
CASISLAGGYTEAFF
TGTGCCAGCATTTCCCTTGCAGGGGGTTACACTGAAGCTTTCTTT
>-|TRBV11-2|TRBJ1-1|TRBD1
CASSSALQTGGVEAFF
TGTGCCAGCAGCTCCGCCCTCCAGACAGGGGGTGTTGAAGCTTTCTTT
>-|TRBV5-1|TRBJ1-1|-
CASSPRRFDRMNTEAFF
TGCGCCAGCAGCCCCAGGAGGTTTGACAGGATGAACACTGAAGCTTTCTTT
>once|TRBV7-2|TRBJ1-1|-
CASSLSQDGDTEAFF
TGTGCCAGCAGCCTATCACAGGATGGGGACACTGAAGCTTTCTTT
>-|TRBV27|TRBJ1-1|-
CASSYGREITEAFF
TGTGCCAGCAGTTACGGGAGGGAGATCACTGAAGCTTTCTTT
>-|TRBV4-3|TRBJ2-7|-
CASSQDADGGLMYASSYEQYF
TGCGCCAGCAGCCAAGATGCTGACGGGGGATTAATGTACGCGAGCTCCTACGAGCAGTACTTC
>few|TRBV5-4|TRBJ1-2|TRBD1
CASSPGGDRVENGYTF
TGTGCCAGCAGCCCCGGGGGGGACAGGGTGGAGAATGGCTACACCTTC
>once|TRBV5-1|TRBJ1-2|TRBD1
CASSSGQLNYGYTF
TGCGCCAGCAGCTCGGGACAGCTGAACTATGGCTACACCTTC
>-|TRBV7-8|TRBJ1-3|-
CASSYSGVNTIYF
TGTGCCAGCAGCTACTCCGGGGTGAACACCATATATTTT
>few|TRBV5-1|TRBJ2-2|-
CASSQRQRPGELFF
TGCGCCAGCAGCCAGAGACAGCGACCCGGGGAGCTGTTTTTT
>-|TRBV6-4|TRBJ1-5|-
CASSQYSNQPQHF
TGTGCCAGCAGCCAGTATAGCAATCAGCCCCAGCATTTT